One sample yielded the 21 T cell receptor beta chains listed below, sequenced in a study of T cell clonotyping in hematopoietic cell transplantation. Indicated time point: recipient sample about 28 days before transplant, after cytoreduction. The protocol was immunoSEQ multiplex PCR, while the TCRdb copy is restricted to in-frame clones and leaves out a portion. The data contain about 76,000 clones, 90% to 97% of them singletons. Specimen: peripheral blood mononuclear cells, collected before stem cell transplant. These receptors came from a woman aged 45-65 years with acute myeloid leukemia. Some clones in this sample may be carry-over from other donors' samples.

This chain connects TRBV6-5 to TRBJ2-7; 9 bases fit TRBD1. J was trimmed by 1 base and V by 4 bases; bases with no gene match: 2. Germline-derived CDR1 and CDR2 are MNHEY and SVGAGI. The CDR3 runs to 14 residues. The DNA of the CDR3 is TGTGCCAGCAGTTGGACAGGGGCATCCTACGAGCAGTACTTC. It specifies CASSWTGASYEQYF.

The chain joins TRBV27 to TRBJ2-7; the D is unclear. V was cut by 3 bases and J by 0 bases, with 12 bases left in between. The CDR3 runs to 15 residues. Germline V lookup: CDR1 MNHEY, CDR2 SMNVEV (reference sequence). For the CDR3, the DNA is TGTGCCAGCAGTTTTTTTAGCCAGAGCTCCTACGAGCAGTACTTC. Translating it yields CASSFFSQSSYEQYF.

V is TRBV2 and J is TRBJ1-2; TRBD1 might be the D (5 bases). Germline V gene data show CDR1 as SNHLY and CDR2 as FYNNEI. V shed 6 bases and J shed 2 bases, with 13 bases lying between them. The CDR3 loop spans 14 amino acids. The CDR3 DNA sequence: TGTGCCAGCAGGCCCGGGACGCAGAACTATGGCTACACCTTC. This sequence encodes CASRPGTQNYGYTF.

The chain has TRBV9 and TRBJ1-2; D unresolved. V gave up 0 bases and J gave up 3 bases, with 12 bases separating them. There are 15 residues in the CDR3. Germline V gene lookup returns CDR1 SGDLS and CDR2 YYNGEE. The CDR3 is CASSVGASDDYGYTF. The CDR3 DNA reads TGTGCCAGCAGCGTAGGGGCATCTGACGACTATGGCTACACCTTC.

The V call is TRBV10-3, the J call TRBJ1-4; D unclear. V lost 0 bases, J lost 8 bases, and 13 bases lay in between. CDR1 is ENHRY, CDR2 SYGVKD, per germline. The length of the CDR3 is 15 residues. The CDR3 region has the DNA TGTGCCATCAGTGAGTCGGAGGGCGCTGGAGAAAAACTGTTTTTT. Amino acids: CAISESEGAGEKLFF.

This chain uses TRBV21-1 with TRBJ2-2; the table's D call, TRBD2, was not checked against the DNA. TRBV21-1 is shown as a pseudogene. The CDR3 is made up of 14 amino acids. In DNA form, the CDR3 reads TGTGCCAGCACCACCGGGGGGGGCATCGGGGAGCTGTTTTTT. This gives the protein CASTTGGGIGELFF.

This chain links TRBV6-5 with TRBJ2-6; TRBD1 might be the D (6 bases). The germline gives CDR1 MNHEY, CDR2 SVGAGI. The V end lost 7 bases, the J end lost 0 bases, and 10 bases lay between the germline ends. This CDR3 has 15 residues. The CDR3 here is CASKDSASGANVLTF. The CDR3 DNA is TGTGCCAGCAAGGACAGTGCCTCTGGGGCCAACGTCCTGACTTTC.

This clone occurred once. Relative to the germline gene, one junction end is altered; a read error may explain this. This chain links TRBV19 with TRBJ2-3, with 13 bases that match TRBD2. The CDR3 contains 16 residues. CDR1 is LNHDA, CDR2 SQIVND, per germline (reference sequence). The CDR3 reads CASRIGLAGETDTQYF. Written as DNA, the CDR3 is TGTGCCAGTAGGATAGGACTAGCGGGAGAAACGGATACGCAGTATTTT.

This chain joins TRBV7-2 and TRBJ1-5, with D maybe TRBD1 (5 bases). V was pared by 2 bases and J by 4 bases, with 9 bases between. CDR1 SGHTA and CDR2 FQGNSA come from the germline V gene. This CDR3 has 14 residues. CDR3 amino acids: CASSLWGGNQPQHF. CDR3 in DNA: TGTGCCAGCAGCTTATGGGGCGGAAATCAGCCCCAGCATTTT.

The chain recombines TRBV30 with TRBJ2-7; D unclear. This CDR3 has 11 amino acids. The V gene's germline CDR1 is GTSNPN and CDR2 SVGIG (reference sequence). Trimming stripped 1 base from V and 7 bases from J, with 8 bases between. The CDR3 sequence: CAWSDPMEQYF. The CDR3 DNA follows: TGTGCCTGGAGTGACCCCATGGAGCAGTACTTC.

This chain connects TRBV28 to TRBJ1-2, with D tentatively TRBD1 (6 bases). Trimming cost V 5 bases and J 4 bases, with 14 bases left between them. The length of the CDR3 is 14 residues. Germline CDR1 and CDR2: MDHEN and SYDVKM. CDR3 DNA: TGTGCCAGCAGTCCTCCTCAGGGGATCTATGGCTACACCTTC. Residues: CASSPPQGIYGYTF.

This chain uses TRBV11-2 with TRBJ1-1; 8 positions agree with TRBD1. There are 14 residues in the CDR3. The trim removed 1 base at V and 6 bases at J, leaving 4 bases unmatched. The germline V gene has CDR1 SGHAT and CDR2 FQNNGV. For the CDR3, the DNA is TGTGCCAGCAGCTTAGGTCCGGACAGGGCTGAAGCTTTCTTT. Its protein product is CASSLGPDRAEAFF.

This chain joins TRBV28 and TRBJ1-1; the D is unclear. Germline CDR1 MDHEN, CDR2 SYDVKM. The CDR3 has 14 residues. V lost 0 bases and J lost 7, with 12 bases in between. CDR3 DNA: TGTGCCAGCAGTTTATGGCAGAGCTCCCTTGAAGCTTTCTTT. It translates to CASSLWQSSLEAFF. Variable domain in full (rest from reference TRBV28 and TRBJ1-1): DVKVTQSSRYLVKRTGEKVFLECVQDMDHENMFWYRQDPGLGLRLIYFSYDVKMKEKGDIPEGYSVSREKKERFSLILESASTNQTSMYLCASSLWQSSLEAFFGQGTRLTVV.

The V gene is TRBV10-2, the J gene TRBJ2-3, with D perhaps TRBD2 (7 bases). V gave up 6 bases and J gave up 6 bases, with 16 bases separating them. This CDR3 is 14 amino acids long. Germline values: CDR1 WSHSY, CDR2 SAAADI. This chain's CDR3 is CASRGGGPRDTQYF. In nucleotides, the CDR3 is TGCGCCAGCAGAGGGGGAGGGCCGAGGGATACGCAGTATTTT.

CDR3 region: CASSVNRESIGYTF. Written as DNA, the CDR3 is TGTGCCAGCAGTGTCAACAGGGAGTCGATAGGCTACACCTTC. The chain recombines TRBV2 with TRBJ1-2; D may be TRBD1 (6 bases). This CDR3 is 14 amino acids long. The germline gives CDR1 SNHLY, CDR2 FYNNEI. Trimming took off 4 bases at V and 8 bases at J, with 17 bases between the two ends.

The rearrangement joins TRBV2 to TRBJ1-5; weak D call: TRBD1 (6 bases). Trimming took off 5 bases at V and 0 bases at J, with 11 bases between the two ends. This CDR3 contains 15 residues. The germline gives CDR1 SNHLY, CDR2 FYNNEI. Here the CDR3 reads CASSSRGHSNQPQHF. Written as DNA, the CDR3 is TGTGCCAGCAGTAGCAGGGGCCATAGCAATCAGCCCCAGCATTTT.

The chain combines TRBV5-4 with TRBJ1-1; a weak D match, TRBD1 (5 bases). The CDR3 runs to 13 residues. Per germline, CDR1 SGHNT and CDR2 YYREEE (reference sequence). Deletions cut 3 bases from V and 9 bases from J, with 15 bases between. CDR3 in amino acids: CASSWEGSGKAFF. The CDR3 bases are TGTGCCAGCAGCTGGGAGGGGTCAGGGAAAGCTTTCTTT.

The chain is built from TRBV7-9 and TRBJ1-1, with TRBD1 identical over 9 bases. CDR1 and CDR2 from the germline V gene are SEHNR and FQNEAQ (reference sequence). The CDR3 consists of 14 residues. V lost 5 bases and J lost 1; bases outside the gene matches: 2. As DNA, the CDR3 is TGTGCCAGCAGCCGGACAGGGGAGAACACTGAAGCTTTCTTT. This translates into CASSRTGENTEAFF.

The chain recombines TRBV30 with TRBJ1-1; 7 bases line up with TRBD1. The V gene's germline CDR1 is GTSNPN and CDR2 SVGIG (reference sequence). The junction had 7 bases not matched to a gene; V was cut back by 4 bases and J by 5 bases. This CDR3 has 13 residues. CDR3 DNA: TGTGCCTGGACACAGGGGCGAGGGACTGAAGCTTTCTTT. It translates to CAWTQGRGTEAFF.

The chain couples TRBV6-6 to TRBJ1-2; D is ambiguous. CDR1 is MNHNY, CDR2 SVGAGI, per germline (reference sequence). Deletions cut 8 bases from V and 4 bases from J, with 8 bases between. The CDR3 has 11 residues. CDR3 in amino acids: CASWGGYGYTF. CDR3 coding DNA: TGTGCCAGCTGGGGTGGCTATGGCTACACCTTC.

The rearrangement uses TRBV11-2 and TRBJ2-2; 9 bases are shared with TRBD2. Germline loops: CDR1 SGHAT, CDR2 FQNNGV. CDR3 length equals 16 residues. V lost 5 bases to trimming and J lost 2 bases; unmatched junction nucleotides: 6. CDR3 in amino acids: CASSGPGLANTGELFF. The CDR3 bases are TGTGCCAGCAGCGGACCGGGACTAGCTAACACCGGGGAGCTGTTTTTT. Complete variable domain (other parts from reference TRBV11-2 and TRBJ2-2): EAGVAQSPRYKIIEKRQSVAFWCNPISGHATLYWYQQILGQGPKLLIQFQNNGVVDDSQLPKDRFSAERLKGVDSTLKIQPAKLEDSAVYLCASSGPGLANTGELFFGEGSRLTVL.